The 21 T cell receptor beta chains below all came from one sample that was sequenced in a study of blood T cell repertoires in COVID-19. Data came from immunoSEQ multiplex PCR; TCRdb stores just in-frame clones and leaves some out. The table includes about 220,000 clones, roughly 90% detected once. The sample consisted of PBMCs or T cells enriched from blood (not recorded which). Source of these receptors: a woman aged 25 to 45 who had recovered from COVID-19.

Here the CDR3 reads CASSPPTGAHTEAFF. In DNA form, the CDR3 reads TGTGCCAGCTCACCGCCTACAGGGGCGCACACTGAAGCTTTCTTT. The gene calls are TRBV18 and TRBJ1-1; TRBD1 agrees at 7 bases. The CDR3 is 15 residues long. In germline, CDR1 is KGHSH, CDR2 LQKENI. Unmatched junction bases numbered 7, after V lost 3 bases and J lost 3 bases.

V is TRBV6-5 and J is TRBJ2-3; a weak D match, TRBD2 (5 bases). Trimming took 11 bases from V and 0 from J, leaving 12 bases between them. The CDR3 is made up of 13 amino acids. The V gene's germline CDR1 is MNHEY and CDR2 SVGAGI. CDR3 region: CAEGPTSTDTQYF. The CDR3, as DNA: TGTGCCGAGGGTCCTACTAGCACAGATACGCAGTATTTT.

The gene calls are TRBV6-5 and TRBJ2-3; D remains unclear. The CDR3 extends over 13 amino acids. Germline CDR1 and CDR2: MNHEY and SVGAGI. Trimming shortened V by 6 bases and J by 1 base, and 8 bases separated the two germline ends. DNA of the CDR3: TGTGCCAGCAGCGACATACGCACAGATACGCAGTATTTT. It is translated as CASSDIRTDTQYF.

The rearrangement links TRBV2 to TRBJ1-1; a possible D gene is TRBD1 (5 bases). Trimming stripped 7 bases from V and 4 bases from J, with 16 bases between. The CDR3 has 14 residues. Per germline, CDR1 SNHLY and CDR2 FYNNEI. The CDR3 region is CASIVEQAVTEAFF. The DNA of the CDR3 is TGTGCCAGCATTGTTGAACAGGCGGTCACTGAAGCTTTCTTT.

This clone was detected once. The rearrangement uses TRBV2 and TRBJ2-1; no definite D call. Trimming took off 5 bases at V and 0 bases at J, with 8 bases between the two ends. Germline-derived CDR1 and CDR2 are SNHLY and FYNNEI. The CDR3 extends over 14 amino acids. CDR3 sequence: CASSSVSSYNEQFF. The CDR3 DNA reads TGTGCCAGCAGTTCGGTGAGCTCCTACAATGAGCAGTTCTTC.

The chain links TRBV10-3 to TRBJ2-7, with D possibly matching TRBD2 (5 bases). Per germline, CDR1 ENHRY and CDR2 SYGVKD. The germline V and J ends were trimmed by 2 bases and 0 bases, with 8 bases remaining between them. This CDR3 comprises 14 residues. The CDR3 coding sequence is TGTGCCATCAGTGAGCAACTAGGCTCCTACGAGCAGTACTTC. Encoded protein: CAISEQLGSYEQYF.

The chain uses TRBV4-3 and TRBJ1-6; D gene unclear. V dropped 2 bases and J dropped 4 bases, with 9 bases sitting between them. The CDR3 has 15 residues. CDR1 and CDR2 (germline): LGHNA, YSLEER. CDR3 in amino acids: CASSQSQTYNSPLHF. DNA of the CDR3: TGCGCCAGCAGCCAAAGTCAGACATATAATTCACCCCTCCACTTT.

The chain is built from TRBV5-4 and TRBJ2-6; the D is unclear. The CDR3 runs 15 residues. With 2 bases removed from V and 0 bases from J, the gap between germline ends came to 6 bases. In germline, CDR1 is SGHNT, CDR2 YYREEE (reference sequence). CDR3 coding DNA: TGTGCCAGCAGCTTAGAGCCCTCTGGGGCCAACGTCCTGACTTTC. It codes for CASSLEPSGANVLTF.

The genes are TRBV6-5 and TRBJ1-2, with D maybe TRBD1 (6 bases). Trimming cost V 6 bases and J 8 bases, with 16 bases left between them. Germline V lookup: CDR1 MNHEY, CDR2 SVGAGI. There are 13 residues in the CDR3. The CDR3 region is CASRTGSVRGYTF. The CDR3 coding sequence is TGTGCCAGCAGAACAGGGTCCGTTCGGGGCTACACCTTC.

V gene TRBV13 combines with J gene TRBJ1-1; D uncertain. The CDR3 runs to 14 residues. Germline V gene sequence: CDR1 PRHDT, CDR2 FYEKMQ (reference sequence). V lost 8 bases and J 0 bases, leaving 13 bases between the germline ends. The CDR3 sequence is CASETRSLNTEAFF. The DNA of the CDR3 is TGTGCCAGCGAGACGAGGAGCTTGAACACTGAAGCTTTCTTT. The complete variable domain, with remaining parts taken from reference TRBV13 and TRBJ1-1, reads AAGVIQSPRHLIKEKRETATLKCYPIPRHDTVYWYQQGPGQDPQFLISFYEKMQSDKGSIPDRFSAQQFSDYHSELNMSSLELGDSALYFCASETRSLNTEAFFGQGTRLTVV.

The chain employs TRBV18 and TRBJ1-5, with unresolved D. The CDR3 runs 15 residues. CDR1 and CDR2 from the germline V gene are KGHSH and LQKENI. V was clipped by 5 bases and J by 2 bases, with 13 bases between them. The CDR3 loop is CASSSVGDGNQPQHF. The CDR3 nucleotides are TGTGCCAGCTCATCGGTTGGAGATGGCAATCAGCCCCAGCATTTT.

V usage is TRBV7-8 and J usage is TRBJ1-2; 7 nucleotides match TRBD1. The CDR3 is made up of 13 amino acids. Germline CDR1 is SGHVS and CDR2 is FQNEAQ. Germline trimming cut 3 bases from V and 4 bases from J; bases unmatched to any gene: 2. CDR3 amino acids: CASSLGQIYGYTF. The CDR3 DNA reads as TGTGCCAGCAGCTTGGGACAGATCTATGGCTACACCTTC. Drawing the rest from reference TRBV7-8 and TRBJ1-2, the complete variable domain is GAGVSQSPRYKVAKRGQDVALRCDPISGHVSLFWYQQALGQGPEFLTYFQNEAQLDKSGLPSDRFFAERPEGSVSTLKIQRTQQEDSAVYLCASSLGQIYGYTFGSGTRLTVV.

The chain couples TRBV2 to TRBJ1-5; maybe TRBD1 (6 bases). CDR3 length: 13 amino acids. Per the germline V gene, CDR1 is SNHLY and CDR2 is FYNNEI. V gave up 4 bases and J gave up 5 bases, with 9 bases separating them. The CDR3 here is CASSVKGDQPQHF. The CDR3 nucleotides are TGTGCCAGCAGTGTAAAGGGGGATCAGCCCCAGCATTTT.

The chain couples TRBV7-6 to TRBJ2-1; TRBD2 aligns across 11 bases. The CDR3 runs to 15 residues. Germline loops: CDR1 SGHVS, CDR2 FNYEAQ. The V gene end was trimmed by 3 bases and the J gene end by 7 bases; junction bases not matched to a gene: 5. The CDR3 is CASSFSGGAENEQFF. Written as DNA, the CDR3 is TGTGCCAGCAGCTTTAGCGGGGGGGCCGAGAATGAGCAGTTCTTC.

The genes are TRBV5-6 and TRBJ1-5; D call uncertain. This CDR3 contains 12 residues. Between the trimmed V and J ends, which lost 1 base and 7 bases, there was a span of 6 bases. Germline CDR1 SGHDT, CDR2 YYEEEE. The CDR3 sequence: CASSLWAQPQHF. DNA for the CDR3: TGTGCCAGCAGCTTGTGGGCCCAGCCCCAGCATTTT. The full variable domain, rest sourced from reference TRBV5-6 and TRBJ1-5, is DAGVTQSPTHLIKTRGQQVTLRCSPKSGHDTVSWYQQALGQGPQFIFQYYEEEERQRGNFPDRFSGHQFPNYSSELNVNALLLGDSALYLCASSLWAQPQHFGDGTRLSIL.

The sample holds one count of this clone. This chain connects TRBV19 to TRBJ2-1; TRBD1 matches 8 bases. This CDR3 has 16 amino acids. From germline, CDR1 is LNHDA and CDR2 SQIVND (reference sequence). The V segment lost 6 bases and the J segment 4 bases; nucleotides outside the gene matches: 11. This chain's CDR3 is CASSLSGQGAYNEQFF. The CDR3 bases are TGTGCCAGTAGCCTAAGTGGGCAGGGGGCATACAATGAGCAGTTCTTC.

V and J are TRBV7-2 and TRBJ1-3; unclear D gene. The CDR3 covers 18 residues. V lost 3 bases to trimming and J lost 1 base, with 19 bases between them. Looked up from germline, CDR1 is SGHTA and CDR2 is FQGNSA. The chain's CDR3 is CASSLGPLSQASGNTIYF. The CDR3 bases are TGTGCCAGCAGCTTGGGCCCCCTCTCGCAGGCATCTGGAAACACCATATATTTT.

This CDR3 reads CASQTGGYGYTF. As DNA, the CDR3 is TGTGCCAGCCAGACAGGGGGTTATGGCTACACCTTC. This sequence joins TRBV6-5 and TRBJ1-2; 9 bases fit TRBD1. Germline loops: CDR1 MNHEY, CDR2 SVGAGI. This CDR3 comprises 12 residues. Germline trimming cut 8 bases from V and 5 bases from J; bases unmatched to any gene: 3.

The chain links TRBV29-1 to TRBJ2-2; 7 nucleotides agree with TRBD1. The CDR3 runs 15 residues. V was clipped by 0 bases and J by 5 bases; unmatched bases: 6. Germline V CDR1 and CDR2: SQVTM, ANQGSEA. The CDR3 here is CSVEERTGWTGELFF. CDR3 nucleotides: TGCAGCGTTGAAGAAAGGACAGGCTGGACCGGGGAGCTGTTTTTT.

This rearrangement joins TRBV5-6 to TRBJ1-6; 10 nucleotides agree with TRBD1. V was pared by 1 base and J by 10 bases, with 2 bases of the junction left unmatched. The CDR3 consists of 14 residues. The germline V gene has CDR1 SGHDT and CDR2 YYEEEE. This CDR3 is CASSLPGQGSPLHF. CDR3 bases: TGTGCCAGCAGCTTGCCGGGACAGGGGTCACCCCTCCACTTT.

The chain links TRBV7-9 to TRBJ2-1; 10 bases match TRBD2. This CDR3 comprises 15 residues. Germline-derived CDR1 and CDR2 are SEHNR and FQNEAQ (reference sequence). V was pared by 3 bases and J by 3 bases, with 2 bases of the junction left unmatched. CDR3: CASSFSGGNYNEQFF. The CDR3 coding sequence is TGTGCCAGCAGCTTTAGCGGGGGGAACTACAATGAGCAGTTCTTC.